Presented here are 28 T cell receptor beta chains from one specimen sequenced in a study of cytomegalovirus exposure and HLA in healthy donors. The PCR employed 60 Vbeta primers together with 13 Jbeta primers. Profiled with immunoSEQ multiplex PCR; TCRdb holds only in-frame clones, not every one. The sample consists of 180,000 or so clones, almost 80% of them appearing once. The sequencing input was PBMCs. The source of these receptors is a man aged 50-59 years in good health and CMV-seropositive.

The V call is TRBV28, the J call TRBJ1-2; unclear D gene. Germline values: CDR1 MDHEN, CDR2 SYDVKM. The length of the CDR3 is 14 residues. With 8 bases removed from V and 2 bases from J, the gap between germline ends came to 15 bases. The CDR3 sequence is CASYGEGRNYGYTF. CDR3 bases: TGTGCCAGCTACGGGGAGGGCAGAAACTATGGCTACACCTTC.

The chain employs TRBV28 and TRBJ1-1; perhaps TRBD1 as D (5 bases). The V end was cut by 4 bases, the J end by 3 bases, with 12 bases between. Germline V lookup: CDR1 MDHEN, CDR2 SYDVKM. The CDR3 loop spans 14 amino acids. The CDR3 reads CASSYKPGDTEAFF. The CDR3 DNA sequence: TGTGCCAGCAGTTATAAACCGGGGGACACTGAAGCTTTCTTT.

CDR3 coding DNA: TGTGCCAGCAGCTTAGGCCAGACAGGGGGCTACGAGCAGTACTTC. This translates into CASSLGQTGGYEQYF. V is TRBV13 and J is TRBJ2-7; the match to TRBD1 covers 9 bases. This CDR3 is 15 amino acids long. Germline CDR1 is PRHDT and CDR2 is FYEKMQ (reference sequence). The ends lost 0 bases at V and 3 bases at J; junction bases unmatched: 3.

This chain uses TRBV2 with TRBJ1-2, with D maybe TRBD1 (6 bases). The CDR3 is made up of 13 amino acids. CDR1 SNHLY and CDR2 FYNNEI come from the germline V gene. Trimming took 2 bases from V and 3 from J, leaving 7 bases between them. This CDR3 reads CASSERGYYGYTF. CDR3 nucleotides: TGTGCCAGCAGTGAAAGGGGGTACTATGGCTACACCTTC.

The V gene is TRBV19, the J gene TRBJ2-7, with D perhaps matching TRBD2 (6 bases). In germline, CDR1 is LNHDA, CDR2 SQIVND (reference sequence). There are 13 residues in the CDR3. Trimming shortened V by 6 bases and J by 13 bases, and 22 bases separated the two germline ends. The CDR3 nucleotides read TGTGCCAGTAGACGGGGGAGAGACAGCCGCACTTACTTC. The encoded protein is CASRRGRDSRTYF.

The chain has TRBV19 and TRBJ2-1; 10 nucleotides match TRBD1. V gave up 2 bases and J gave up 6 bases; unmatched junction bases: 4. Germline CDR1 is LNHDA and CDR2 is SQIVND (reference sequence). This CDR3 is 15 amino acids long. The CDR3 nucleotides read TGTGCCAGTAGTATATCGGACAGGGGGGGCAATGAGCAGTTCTTC. Protein product: CASSISDRGGNEQFF.

CDR3 sequence (DNA): TGTGCCAGCAGCCCAGGGTCAGGGGGCCGTAGCAATCAGCCCCAGCATTTT. This sequence encodes CASSPGSGGRSNQPQHF. V usage is TRBV7-2 and J usage is TRBJ1-5, with TRBD1 matching 8 bases. Germline trimming cut 5 bases from V and 0 bases from J; bases unmatched to any gene: 9. The CDR3 loop spans 17 amino acids. Looked up from germline, CDR1 is SGHTA and CDR2 is FQGNSA.

Only one count was recorded for this clone. The chain links TRBV28 to TRBJ1-1; 9 bases line up with TRBD1. The trim removed 2 bases at V and 2 bases at J, leaving 6 bases unmatched. Germline-derived CDR1 and CDR2 are MDHEN and SYDVKM. The CDR3 contains 16 residues. The CDR3 protein is CASSLGGQGGNTEAFF. CDR3 coding DNA: TGTGCCAGCAGTTTAGGGGGACAGGGTGGAAACACTGAAGCTTTCTTT. The variable domain in full, completed from reference TRBV28 and TRBJ1-1, reads DVKVTQSSRYLVKRTGEKVFLECVQDMDHENMFWYRQDPGLGLRLIYFSYDVKMKEKGDIPEGYSVSREKKERFSLILESASTNQTSMYLCASSLGGQGGNTEAFFGQGTRLTVV.

Remarks on this clone: One junction end does not reproduce the germline sequence, and a read error may be involved. The CDR3 region has the DNA TGTGCCAGCAGCGACCCAGGGGCTGGGGCCAACGCCCTGACTTTC. Protein product: CASSDPGAGANALTF. The chain has TRBV6-5 and TRBJ2-6; D may be TRBD1 (6 bases). Germline lookup yields CDR1 MNHEY and CDR2 SVGAGI. CDR3 length: 15 amino acids.

The genes are TRBV28 and TRBJ1-6; TRBD1 is a possible D gene (6 bases). This CDR3 has 19 amino acids. CDR1 is MDHEN and CDR2 is SYDVKM in the germline V gene. V lost 8 bases and J 2 bases, leaving 25 bases between the germline ends. CDR3 residues: CASGIPSSGATPYNSPLHF. CDR3 DNA: TGTGCCAGCGGTATACCTTCCTCAGGGGCGACTCCCTATAATTCACCCCTCCACTTT.

This clone showed up just a few times. The rearrangement uses TRBV4-3 and TRBJ2-2; TRBD1 aligns across 7 bases. The J segment lost 0 bases and the V segment lost 3 bases, leaving 10 bases of the junction unmatched. There are 18 residues in the CDR3. CDR1 and CDR2 (germline): LGHNA, YSLEER. The CDR3 reads CASSHLGDRAANTGELFF. CDR3 bases: TGCGCCAGCAGCCACTTGGGCGACAGGGCTGCGAACACCGGGGAGCTGTTTTTT.

The J gene is TRBJ1-1, the V gene TRBV18; D not resolved. Germline V gene lookup returns CDR1 KGHSH and CDR2 LQKENI. This CDR3 is 16 amino acids long. V lost 0 bases, J lost 4 bases, and 15 bases lay in between. The CDR3 bases are TGTGCCAGCTCACCACCGATTTTTCAAAGCGGCACTGAAGCTTTCTTT. As protein: CASSPPIFQSGTEAFF.

The genes are TRBV7-2 and TRBJ1-1; D is uncertain. Trimming took off 5 bases at V and 1 base at J, with 2 bases between the two ends. Germline lookup yields CDR1 SGHTA and CDR2 FQGNSA. This CDR3 is built from 11 residues. Here the CDR3 reads CASSQNTEAFF. For the CDR3, the DNA is TGTGCCAGCAGCCAGAACACTGAAGCTTTCTTT.

V gene TRBV5-1 combines with J gene TRBJ1-1; the D is unclear. The CDR3 contains 15 residues. From germline, CDR1 is SGHRS and CDR2 YFSETQ. The ends were cut back, 0 bases at V and 1 base at J, with 10 bases in the middle. CDR3 protein: CASSLGSSANTEAFF. Here the CDR3 DNA reads TGCGCCAGCAGCTTGGGGAGTAGTGCGAACACTGAAGCTTTCTTT.

The chain combines TRBV7-2 with TRBJ1-5, with D uncertain. V was pared by 5 bases and J by 5 bases, with 13 bases between. The CDR3 runs to 14 residues. Germline CDR1 reads SGHTA; CDR2 reads FQGNSA. This chain's CDR3 is CASSPVVEHQPQHF. CDR3 in DNA: TGTGCCAGCAGCCCGGTTGTGGAGCATCAGCCCCAGCATTTT.

The rearrangement links TRBV9 to TRBJ2-2; D unresolved. Trimming cost V 4 bases and J 4 bases, with 14 bases left between them. The CDR3 spans 15 residues. Germline loops: CDR1 SGDLS, CDR2 YYNGEE. CDR3 DNA: TGTGCCAGCAGCCTCAAAGCTGGTTTCACCGGGGAGCTGTTTTTT. Its protein product is CASSLKAGFTGELFF.

The genes are TRBV5-1 and TRBJ2-1; D is unresolved. Trimming took off 3 bases at V and 8 bases at J, with 9 bases between the two ends. Germline CDR1 reads SGHRS; CDR2 reads YFSETQ. The CDR3 has 12 amino acids. DNA of the CDR3: TGCGCCAGCAGCTCCCGGTTTGATGAGCAGTTCTTC. Translated: CASSSRFDEQFF. The full variable domain, its missing parts supplied by reference TRBV5-1 and TRBJ2-1, is KAGVTQTPRYLIKTRGQQVTLSCSPISGHRSVSWYQQTPGQGLQFLFEYFSETQRNKGNFPGRFSGRQFSNSRSEMNVSTLELGDSALYLCASSSRFDEQFFGPGTRLTVL.

This clone was detected a few times. The rearrangement joins TRBV9 to TRBJ2-7; tentatively, D is TRBD1 (6 bases). Germline lookup yields CDR1 SGDLS and CDR2 YYNGEE. This CDR3 region has 12 residues. V lost 0 bases to trimming and J lost 6 bases, with 7 bases between them. As DNA, the CDR3 is TGTGCCAGCAGCGTAGAAGGGGGCGAGCAGTACTTC. It codes for CASSVEGGEQYF.

DNA for the CDR3: TGTGCCAGCAGCTTAGGGCGGGGGGGCTCAGATACGCAGTATTTT. Encoded protein: CASSLGRGGSDTQYF. The chain has TRBV7-2 and TRBJ2-3; TRBD2 matches 9 bases. The V and J ends lost 1 base and 4 bases, in that order; junction bases with no gene match: 3. Germline V gene data show CDR1 as SGHTA and CDR2 as FQGNSA. This CDR3 has 15 residues.

This chain uses TRBV28 with TRBJ2-6; no firm D call. Germline CDR1 MDHEN, CDR2 SYDVKM. Between the trimmed V and J ends, which lost 7 bases and 0 bases, there was a span of 16 bases. The CDR3 totals 17 residues. This chain's CDR3 is CASTAQRLVSGANVLTF. In DNA form, the CDR3 reads TGTGCCAGCACCGCCCAAAGACTGGTCTCTGGGGCCAACGTCCTGACTTTC.

In DNA, the CDR3 is TGCGCCAGCAGCTTGGCGAGGCCTCGGAACACCGGGGAGCTGTTTTTT. As protein: CASSLARPRNTGELFF. V gene TRBV5-1 combines with J gene TRBJ2-2; D gene unclear. The CDR3 runs to 16 residues. Germline values: CDR1 SGHRS, CDR2 YFSETQ. V lost 0 bases to trimming and J lost 1 base, with 10 bases between them.

V and J are TRBV4-3 and TRBJ2-2; D ambiguous. Trimming pared 0 bases from V and 1 base from J, leaving 12 bases between. This CDR3 region has 17 residues. Germline loops: CDR1 LGHNA, CDR2 YSLEER. The CDR3 DNA follows: TGCGCCAGCAGCCAAGATCTCCTCGGAGTGAACACCGGGGAGCTGTTTTTT. It encodes CASSQDLLGVNTGELFF.

This clone was detected once. The chain couples TRBV19 to TRBJ1-6; D possibly corresponds to TRBD1 (5 bases). The CDR3 covers 18 residues. Trimming removed 5 bases at V and 2 bases at J, with 19 bases between. Germline V gene sequence: CDR1 LNHDA, CDR2 SQIVND (reference sequence). CDR3 loop: CASSPKPGRGAYNSPLHF. CDR3 nucleotides: TGTGCCAGTAGTCCGAAGCCTGGACGGGGGGCCTATAATTCACCCCTCCACTTT.

J is TRBJ1-1 and V is TRBV5-1, with 8 bases fitting TRBD1. With 2 bases clipped from V and 2 bases from J, the junction kept 5 bases outside the gene matches. Germline CDR1 SGHRS, CDR2 YFSETQ. The CDR3 length is 15 residues. CDR3 residues: CASSFGTGDNTEAFF. CDR3 nucleotide sequence: TGCGCCAGCAGCTTCGGGACAGGCGATAACACTGAAGCTTTCTTT.

For the CDR3, the DNA is TGTGCCAGCAGGGGTTTCCGGGAGGCCTACAATGAGCAGTTCTTC. Its translation is CASRGFREAYNEQFF. V and J are TRBV6-1 and TRBJ2-1, with TRBD2 matching over 7 bases. V trimming: 6 bases; J trimming: 2 bases; junction bases outside the gene matches: 7. Germline CDR1 is MNHNS and CDR2 is SASEGT. This CDR3 spans 15 amino acids.

The genes are TRBV10-3 and TRBJ2-3; possible D gene TRBD1, 6 bases. The CDR3 consists of 13 residues. The V end was cut by 6 bases, the J end by 4 bases, with 11 bases between. In germline, CDR1 is ENHRY, CDR2 SYGVKD. CDR3 region: CAIRGAGPDTQYF. DNA of the CDR3: TGTGCCATCAGGGGGGCCGGGCCAGATACGCAGTATTTT.

This clone was recorded once. The chain carries TRBV7-3 and TRBJ2-1; 8 nucleotides align to TRBD1. Germline CDR1 SGHTA, CDR2 FQGTGA. The CDR3 is 12 amino acids. The junction had 4 bases not matched to a gene; V was cut back by 5 bases and J by 10 bases. As DNA, the CDR3 is TGTGCCAGCAGCCGACAGGGGCACGAGCAGTTCTTC. Translating gives CASSRQGHEQFF.

This clone is a singleton in its sample. V and J are TRBV28 and TRBJ1-1; tentatively, D is TRBD1 (5 bases). Germline loops: CDR1 MDHEN, CDR2 SYDVKM. The length of the CDR3 is 15 residues. V lost 8 bases, J lost 4 bases, and 20 bases lay in between. CDR3 nucleotide sequence: TGTGCCAGCGGGGGAAGTCCGGGGGACGGCACTGAAGCTTTCTTT. Its protein product is CASGGSPGDGTEAFF.